These 31 T cell receptor beta chains originate from one sample sequenced in a study of blood T cell repertoires in COVID-19. TCRdb keeps only in-frame clones here, not all; method: immunoSEQ multiplex PCR. The sample lists about 360,000 clones; 83% were seen once. The material sequenced was peripheral blood. The source is a man aged 25 to 45 with active or convalescent COVID-19.

The chain links TRBV19 to TRBJ2-1; 14 bases are shared with TRBD2. CDR3 length: 15 amino acids. V trimming: 5 bases; J trimming: 9 bases; junction bases outside the gene matches: 6. From germline, CDR1 is LNHDA and CDR2 SQIVND (reference sequence). CDR3 region: CASSSGLAGETEQFF. The DNA of the CDR3 is TGTGCCAGTAGTTCGGGACTAGCGGGAGAAACTGAGCAGTTCTTC. The whole variable domain, remainder taken from reference TRBV19 and TRBJ2-1, is DGGITQSPKYLFRKEGQNVTLSCEQNLNHDAMYWYRQDPGQGLRLIYYSQIVNDFQKGDIAEGYSVSREKKESFPLTVTSAQKNPTAFYLCASSSGLAGETEQFFGPGTRLTVL.

This clone was detected once. CDR3 loop: CASRETTVAVPYEQYF. The DNA for the CDR3 is TGTGCCAGCAGAGAAACGACTGTAGCGGTACCCTACGAGCAGTACTTC. The chain is built from TRBV2 and TRBJ2-7, with a tentative D call TRBD2 (6 bases). V gave up 6 bases and J gave up 2 bases, with 20 bases separating them. CDR3 length: 16 residues. In germline, CDR1 is SNHLY, CDR2 FYNNEI. The full variable domain, in which reference TRBV2 and TRBJ2-7 provide the parts outside the CDR3, is EPEVTQTPSHQVTQMGQEVILRCVPISNHLYFYWYRQILGQKVEFLVSFYNNEISEKSEIFDDQFSVERPDGSNFTLKIRSTKLEDSAMYFCASRETTVAVPYEQYFGPGTRLTVT.

The chain uses TRBV4-2 and TRBJ2-1; a possible D gene is TRBD2 (6 bases). The V gene's germline CDR1 is LGHNA and CDR2 YNFKEQ. This CDR3 has 17 residues. The V end was cut by 1 base, the J end by 2 bases, with 15 bases between. CDR3 in DNA: TGTGCCAGCAGCCAAGGACGGCGGGACGGAACCTACAATGAGCAGTTCTTC. It encodes CASSQGRRDGTYNEQFF.

The J gene is TRBJ2-1, the V gene TRBV7-2, with TRBD1 matching 7 bases. CDR1 and CDR2 from the germline V gene are SGHTA and FQGNSA. The CDR3 has 14 residues. The V and J ends lost 1 base and 9 bases, in that order; junction bases with no gene match: 6. The CDR3 DNA reads as TGTGCCAGCAGCTTAGAACAGGGGTGGAGTGAGCAGTTCTTC. Translating it yields CASSLEQGWSEQFF.

The chain recombines TRBV11-2 with TRBJ1-2; maybe TRBD1 (5 bases). The V gene's germline CDR1 is SGHAT and CDR2 FQNNGV. V lost 7 bases, J lost 4 bases, and 13 bases lay in between. The CDR3 length is 13 residues. The CDR3 bases are TGTGCCAGCATTGCGGGGGGAGGCTATGGCTACACCTTC. Its translation is CASIAGGGYGYTF.

The gene calls are TRBV7-9 and TRBJ1-1, with a weak D call TRBD1 (5 bases). CDR3 length: 13 amino acids. V lost 3 bases and J 5 bases, leaving 10 bases between the germline ends. CDR1 is SEHNR and CDR2 is FQNEAQ in the germline V gene (reference sequence). The CDR3 DNA is TGTGCCAGCAGCTTGGGGCTACCGACTGAAGCTTTCTTT. Translation gives CASSLGLPTEAFF.

In this sample, this clone turned up a few times. The gene calls are TRBV11-3 and TRBJ2-2, with D perhaps TRBD1 (5 bases). This CDR3 region has 16 residues. CDR1 and CDR2 (germline): SGHNT, YENEEA. V dropped 5 bases and J dropped 0 bases, with 13 bases sitting between them. Here the CDR3 DNA reads TGTGCCAGCAGCCCAAAGACAGCAGCGAACACCGGGGAGCTGTTTTTT. It codes for CASSPKTAANTGELFF.

This clone has only a few counts. V is TRBV14 and J is TRBJ1-2; 9 bases map to TRBD1. Germline CDR1 reads SGHDN; CDR2 reads FVKESK. J lost 3 bases, V lost 1 base, and 6 bases had no gene match. This CDR3 is 16 amino acids long. The chain's CDR3 is CASSQVSTGGHYGYTF. CDR3 in DNA: TGTGCCAGCAGCCAAGTTTCCACAGGGGGCCACTATGGCTACACCTTC.

As regards this clone: One end of the junction does not line up with germline, which may come from a read error. The rearrangement uses TRBV11-3 and TRBJ2-3; the D gene is possibly TRBD1 (6 bases). Germline V gene sequence: CDR1 SGHNT, CDR2 YENEEA. The CDR3 runs 16 residues. This chain's CDR3 is CASRLGGPGVADTQYF. The CDR3 DNA is TGTGCCAGCAGGTTAGGGGGACCAGGGGTCGCAGATACGCAGTATTTT.

The rearrangement joins TRBV3-1 (or the pseudogene TRBV3-2) to TRBJ2-3, with 10 bases that match TRBD2. This CDR3 spans 21 amino acids. The germline V gene has CDR1 LGHDT and CDR2 YNNKEL (reference sequence). V trimming: 4 bases; J trimming: 4 bases; junction bases outside the gene matches: 23. CDR3 DNA sequence: TGTGCCAGCAGCCCTCCAGCGTATGCGACGTCTAGCGGGAGACAGCCAGATACGCAGTATTTT. It yields the protein CASSPPAYATSSGRQPDTQYF.

This clone showed up just a few times. This sequence joins TRBV6-5 and TRBJ2-7; 7 bases are a match to TRBD2. Trimming took 6 bases from V and 3 from J; bases not matched to a gene: 5. CDR1 MNHEY and CDR2 SVGAGI come from the germline V gene. The CDR3 covers 13 residues. CDR3 sequence reads: CASRGTTGYEQYF. For the CDR3, the DNA is TGTGCCAGCAGGGGGACTACGGGCTACGAGCAGTACTTC.

This clone has just one count. J is TRBJ2-5 and V is TRBV2; D may be TRBD1 (5 bases). The V end was cut by 2 bases, the J end by 2 bases, with 15 bases between. The CDR3 has 16 residues. CDR1 and CDR2 (germline): SNHLY, FYNNEI. This CDR3 is CASSEPRKGPQETQYF. The CDR3 bases are TGTGCCAGCAGTGAACCGAGGAAGGGGCCACAAGAGACCCAGTACTTC.

The chain carries TRBV4-1 and TRBJ1-1, with 8 bases that match TRBD1. V lost 2 bases and J lost 4; bases outside the gene matches: 3. The CDR3 runs to 14 residues. CDR1 and CDR2 from the germline V gene are MGHRA and YSYEKL. CDR3 sequence reads: CASSQYTGGTEAFF. CDR3 nucleotide sequence: TGCGCCAGCAGCCAATACACAGGGGGCACTGAAGCTTTCTTT.

The chain joins TRBV6-1 to TRBJ1-1, with TRBD1 as a possible D gene (5 bases). The V gene's germline CDR1 is MNHNS and CDR2 SASEGT. V was trimmed by 1 base and J by 9 bases, leaving 18 bases between them. This CDR3 is 15 amino acids long. The CDR3 DNA reads as TGTGCCAGCAGTGAAGGAGGCAGGGCGGCCGGCCAAGCTTTCTTT. Translating it yields CASSEGGRAAGQAFF.

The J gene is TRBJ1-4, the V gene TRBV28, with a weak D call TRBD1 (6 bases). This CDR3 is built from 14 residues. Germline CDR1 reads MDHEN; CDR2 reads SYDVKM. V was trimmed by 3 bases and J by 4 bases, leaving 9 bases between them. CDR3 sequence: CASSFRGGNEKLFF. As DNA, the CDR3 is TGTGCCAGCAGTTTTAGGGGGGGTAATGAAAAACTGTTTTTT.

This chain joins TRBV2 and TRBJ1-6; D is perhaps TRBD1 (5 bases). Trimming cost V 8 bases and J 7 bases, with 12 bases left between them. The CDR3 loop spans 13 amino acids. The V gene's germline CDR1 is SNHLY and CDR2 FYNNEI. CDR3 loop: CASYRRVNSPLHF. The CDR3 nucleotides are TGTGCCAGCTATCGCAGGGTGAATTCACCCCTCCACTTT.

The J gene is TRBJ1-2, the V gene TRBV27; unclear D gene. V lost 11 bases and J lost 9, with 16 bases in between. This CDR3 has 11 residues. Germline V gene lookup returns CDR1 MNHEY and CDR2 SMNVEV (reference sequence). In DNA form, the CDR3 reads TGTGCCGGCGGGCAGAGCGCGAGCTACACCTTC. Translating gives CAGGQSASYTF.

The rearrangement links TRBV4-3 to TRBJ1-6, with 7 bases that match TRBD1. Germline trimming cut 4 bases from V and 9 bases from J; bases unmatched to any gene: 6. Germline V gives CDR1 LGHNA, CDR2 YSLEER. This CDR3 is built from 14 residues. The chain's CDR3 is CASSRKTGSSPLHF. For the CDR3, the DNA is TGCGCCAGCAGCCGCAAGACAGGGAGTTCACCCCTCCACTTT.

The chain carries TRBV7-9 and TRBJ1-1; D possibly corresponds to TRBD1 (5 bases). In germline, CDR1 is SEHNR, CDR2 FQNEAQ (reference sequence). Trimming stripped 1 base from V and 10 bases from J, with 7 bases between. The CDR3 is made up of 11 amino acids. The CDR3 DNA follows: TGTGCCAGCAGCTTAGAAAGGGGAGCTTTCTTT. Its translation is CASSLERGAFF.

This clone has only a few counts. The chain is built from TRBV11-2 and TRBJ1-5; D is ambiguous. The germline gives CDR1 SGHAT, CDR2 FQNNGV. This CDR3 spans 15 amino acids. Deletions cut 0 bases from V and 0 bases from J, with 6 bases between. CDR3: CASSLDSSSNQPQHF. CDR3 nucleotide sequence: TGTGCCAGCAGCTTAGATAGCAGTAGCAATCAGCCCCAGCATTTT.

The V and J genes are TRBV10-3 and TRBJ2-7; weak D call: TRBD2 (5 bases). CDR1 ENHRY and CDR2 SYGVKD come from the germline V gene. V was clipped by 2 bases and J by 5 bases, with 13 bases between them. CDR3 size: 14 residues. CDR3 nucleotides: TGTGCCATCAGTGAGCCCCTGGAGAGGGACGAGCAGTACTTC. The encoded protein is CAISEPLERDEQYF.

V gene TRBV5-1 combines with J gene TRBJ2-2; a possible D gene is TRBD2 (7 bases). This CDR3 has 17 amino acids. Trimming shortened V by 4 bases and J by 4 bases, and 20 bases separated the two germline ends. Germline V gene data show CDR1 as SGHRS and CDR2 as YFSETQ. CDR3 DNA: TGCGCCAGCAGCCTGAGGGGGACTACCCTCATCACCGGGGAGCTGTTTTTT. It translates to CASSLRGTTLITGELFF.

The rearrangement links TRBV5-4 to TRBJ2-1; the D gene is possibly TRBD2 (7 bases). From germline, CDR1 is SGHNT and CDR2 YYREEE (reference sequence). The CDR3 is 15 residues long. Trimming left V 4 bases short and J 7 bases short, with 18 bases between. CDR3 nucleotides: TGTGCCAGCAGCCTCGGGGGCGGGAGTATGAATGAGCAGTTCTTC. It encodes CASSLGGGSMNEQFF.

The chain carries TRBV9 and TRBJ2-5; no clear D. The CDR3 spans 16 residues. V lost 0 bases to trimming and J lost 1 base, with 13 bases between them. Per germline, CDR1 SGDLS and CDR2 YYNGEE. CDR3 sequence: CASSVGGSTSQETQYF. CDR3 coding DNA: TGTGCCAGCAGCGTAGGAGGATCCACGTCCCAAGAGACCCAGTACTTC.

The rearrangement joins TRBV3-1 (or the pseudogene TRBV3-2) to TRBJ1-2; D unclear. Germline V gene data show CDR1 as LGHDT and CDR2 as YNNKEL (reference sequence). The CDR3 is made up of 15 amino acids. Trimming shortened V by 4 bases and J by 4 bases, and 16 bases separated the two germline ends. The CDR3 DNA reads TGTGCCAGCAGCCCTTCCTTCAGCGAGCGCTATGGCTACACCTTC. The encoded protein is CASSPSFSERYGYTF.

The rearrangement links TRBV6-1 to TRBJ1-2; D uncertain. Trimming shortened V by 1 base and J by 8 bases, and 14 bases separated the two germline ends. This CDR3 is 14 amino acids long. CDR1 and CDR2 from the germline V gene are MNHNS and SASEGT. The CDR3 DNA sequence: TGTGCCAGCAGTGAAGGTACGGTCCTATGGGGCTACACCTTC. Residues: CASSEGTVLWGYTF.

This chain uses TRBV4-1 with TRBJ1-1; the D is unclear. The germline V gene encodes CDR1 MGHRA and CDR2 YSYEKL. Trimming took 5 bases from V and 2 from J, leaving 9 bases between them. This CDR3 is built from 13 residues. DNA of the CDR3: TGCGCCAGCAGCACAAGTCGAAACACTGAAGCTTTCTTT. Protein product: CASSTSRNTEAFF.

The rearrangement uses TRBV28 and TRBJ1-5; D might be TRBD1 (6 bases). The CDR3 sequence is 14 residues long. Per germline, CDR1 MDHEN and CDR2 SYDVKM. V dropped 3 bases and J dropped 4 bases, with 10 bases sitting between them. The CDR3 DNA sequence: TGTGCCAGCAGTTTGACAGGAACTAATCAGCCCCAGCATTTT. This gives the protein CASSLTGTNQPQHF.

The chain has TRBV15 and TRBJ2-6; 10 bases line up with TRBD1. CDR1 and CDR2 from the germline V gene are LNHNV and YYDKDF (reference sequence). V lost 4 bases to trimming and J lost 12 bases; unmatched junction nucleotides: 6. The CDR3 is 14 residues long. In nucleotides, the CDR3 is TGTGCCACCAGCATAGACAGGGGGCGGATCGTCCTGACTTTC. This gives the protein CATSIDRGRIVLTF.

This clone appeared a few times. The gene calls are TRBV5-1 and TRBJ2-1; 10 bases agree with TRBD2. The J segment lost 4 bases and the V segment lost 0 bases, leaving 4 bases of the junction unmatched. Germline V gene sequence: CDR1 SGHRS, CDR2 YFSETQ. The CDR3 consists of 16 residues. This CDR3 reads CASSLEAGGLYNEQFF. CDR3 nucleotides: TGCGCCAGCAGCTTGGAAGCGGGGGGGCTATACAATGAGCAGTTCTTC. The full variable domain, with the rest looked up from reference TRBV5-1 and TRBJ2-1, is KAGVTQTPRYLIKTRGQQVTLSCSPISGHRSVSWYQQTPGQGLQFLFEYFSETQRNKGNFPGRFSGRQFSNSRSEMNVSTLELGDSALYLCASSLEAGGLYNEQFFGPGTRLTVL.

The V call is TRBV11-2, the J call TRBJ1-2; D might be TRBD1 (5 bases). V shed 5 bases and J shed 7 bases, with 11 bases lying between them. This CDR3 is 12 amino acids long. Germline CDR1 SGHAT, CDR2 FQNNGV. CDR3 protein: CASSPRALGYTF. CDR3 in DNA: TGTGCCAGCAGCCCCAGGGCTCTTGGCTACACCTTC.